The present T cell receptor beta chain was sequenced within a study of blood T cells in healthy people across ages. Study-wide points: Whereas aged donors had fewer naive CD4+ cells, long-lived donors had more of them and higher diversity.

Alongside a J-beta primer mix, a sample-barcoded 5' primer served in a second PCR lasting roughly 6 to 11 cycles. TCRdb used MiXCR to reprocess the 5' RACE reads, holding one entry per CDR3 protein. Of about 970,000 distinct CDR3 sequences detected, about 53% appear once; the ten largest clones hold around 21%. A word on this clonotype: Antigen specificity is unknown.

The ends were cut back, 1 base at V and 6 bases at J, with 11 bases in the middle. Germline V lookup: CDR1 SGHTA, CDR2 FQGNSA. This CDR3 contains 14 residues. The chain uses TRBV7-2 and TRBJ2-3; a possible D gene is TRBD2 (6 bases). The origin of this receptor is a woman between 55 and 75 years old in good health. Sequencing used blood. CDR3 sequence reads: CASSLERAMDTQYF. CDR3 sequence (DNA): TGTGCCAGCAGCTTAGAGCGGGCCATGGATACGCAGTATTTT.